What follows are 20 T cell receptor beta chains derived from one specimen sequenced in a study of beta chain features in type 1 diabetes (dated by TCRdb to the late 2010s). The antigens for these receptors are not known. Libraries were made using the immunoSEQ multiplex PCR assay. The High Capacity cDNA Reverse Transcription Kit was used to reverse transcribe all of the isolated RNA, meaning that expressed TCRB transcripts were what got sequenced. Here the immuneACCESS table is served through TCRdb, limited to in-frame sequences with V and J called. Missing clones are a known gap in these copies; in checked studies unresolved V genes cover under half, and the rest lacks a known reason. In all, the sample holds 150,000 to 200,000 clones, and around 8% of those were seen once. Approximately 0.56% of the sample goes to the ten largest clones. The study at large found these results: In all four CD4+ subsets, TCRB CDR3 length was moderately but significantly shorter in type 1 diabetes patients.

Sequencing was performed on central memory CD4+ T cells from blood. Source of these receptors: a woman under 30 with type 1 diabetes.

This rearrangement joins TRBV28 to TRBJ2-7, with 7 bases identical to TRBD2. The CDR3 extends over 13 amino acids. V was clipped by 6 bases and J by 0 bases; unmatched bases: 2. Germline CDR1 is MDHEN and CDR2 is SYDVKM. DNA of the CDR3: TGTGCCAGCAGCTCGGGAGGCTCCTACGAGCAGTACTTC. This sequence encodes CASSSGGSYEQYF.

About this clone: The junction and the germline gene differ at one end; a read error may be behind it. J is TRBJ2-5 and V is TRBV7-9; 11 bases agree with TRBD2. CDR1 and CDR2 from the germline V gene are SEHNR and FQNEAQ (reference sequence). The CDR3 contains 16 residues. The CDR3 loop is CASSSTSGGYQGTQYF. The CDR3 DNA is TGTGCCAGCAGCTCTACTAGCGGGGGCTACCAAGGGACCCAGTACTTC.

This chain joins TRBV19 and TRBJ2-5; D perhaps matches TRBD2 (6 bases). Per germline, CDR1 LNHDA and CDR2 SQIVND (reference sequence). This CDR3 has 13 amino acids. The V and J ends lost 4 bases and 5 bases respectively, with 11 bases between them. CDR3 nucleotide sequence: TGTGCCAGTAGTAACGGAGGGGAGGAGACCCAGTACTTC. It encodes CASSNGGEETQYF.

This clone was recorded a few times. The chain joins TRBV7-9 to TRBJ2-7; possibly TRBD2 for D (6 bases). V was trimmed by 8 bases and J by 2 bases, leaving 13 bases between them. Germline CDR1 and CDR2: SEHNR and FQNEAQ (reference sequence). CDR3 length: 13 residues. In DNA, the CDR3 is TGTGCCAGCGGGCTGGGGGGAGCCTACGAGCAGTACTTC. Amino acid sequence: CASGLGGAYEQYF.

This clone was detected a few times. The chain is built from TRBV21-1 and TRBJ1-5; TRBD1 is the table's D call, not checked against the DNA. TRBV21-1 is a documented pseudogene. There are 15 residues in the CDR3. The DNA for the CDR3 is TGTGCCAGCAGCAAGGTCAGGGGGTCCAATCAGCCCCAGCATTTT. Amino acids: CASSKVRGSNQPQHF.

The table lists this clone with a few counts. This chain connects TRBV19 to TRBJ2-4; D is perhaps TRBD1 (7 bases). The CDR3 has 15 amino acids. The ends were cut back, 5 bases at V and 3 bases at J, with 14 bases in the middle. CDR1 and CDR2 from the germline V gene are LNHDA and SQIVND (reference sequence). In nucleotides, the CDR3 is TGTGCCAGTAGTGCCCAGGGGGGAGGCAAAAACATTCAGTACTTC. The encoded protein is CASSAQGGGKNIQYF. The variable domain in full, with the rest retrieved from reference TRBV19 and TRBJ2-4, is DGGITQSPKYLFRKEGQNVTLSCEQNLNHDAMYWYRQDPGQGLRLIYYSQIVNDFQKGDIAEGYSVSREKKESFPLTVTSAQKNPTAFYLCASSAQGGGKNIQYFGAGTRLSVL.

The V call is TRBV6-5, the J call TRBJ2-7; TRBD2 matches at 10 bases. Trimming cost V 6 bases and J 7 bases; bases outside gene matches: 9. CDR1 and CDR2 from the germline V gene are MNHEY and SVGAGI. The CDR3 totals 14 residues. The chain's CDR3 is CASSRLAGAGEQYF. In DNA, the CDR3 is TGTGCCAGCAGCAGGCTAGCGGGAGCTGGGGAGCAGTACTTC.

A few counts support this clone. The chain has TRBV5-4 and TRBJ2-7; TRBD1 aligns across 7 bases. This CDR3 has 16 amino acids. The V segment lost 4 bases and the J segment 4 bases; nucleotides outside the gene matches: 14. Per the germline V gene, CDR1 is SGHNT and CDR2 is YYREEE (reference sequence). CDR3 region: CASSMDPGQITYEQYF. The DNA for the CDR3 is TGTGCCAGCAGCATGGATCCGGGACAGATAACATACGAGCAGTACTTC.

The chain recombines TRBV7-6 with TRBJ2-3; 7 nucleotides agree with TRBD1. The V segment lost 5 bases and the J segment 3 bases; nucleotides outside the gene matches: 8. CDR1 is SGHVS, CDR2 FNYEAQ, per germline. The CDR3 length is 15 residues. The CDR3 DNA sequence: TGTGCCAGCAGCCCGACAGGGCTGGGTACAGATACGCAGTATTTT. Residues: CASSPTGLGTDTQYF. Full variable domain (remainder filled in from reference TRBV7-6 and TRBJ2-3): GAGVSQSPRYKVTKRGQDVALRCDPISGHVSLYWYRQALGQGPEFLTYFNYEAQQDKSGLPNDRFSAERPEGSISTLTIQRTEQRDSAMYRCASSPTGLGTDTQYFGPGTRLTVL.

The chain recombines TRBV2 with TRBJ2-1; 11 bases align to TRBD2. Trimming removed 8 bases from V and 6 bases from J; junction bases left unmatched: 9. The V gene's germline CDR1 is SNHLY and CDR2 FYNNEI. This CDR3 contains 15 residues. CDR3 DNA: TGTGCCAGCCTTACTAGCGGGGGTTGGTTCAATGAGCAGTTCTTC. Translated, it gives CASLTSGGWFNEQFF.

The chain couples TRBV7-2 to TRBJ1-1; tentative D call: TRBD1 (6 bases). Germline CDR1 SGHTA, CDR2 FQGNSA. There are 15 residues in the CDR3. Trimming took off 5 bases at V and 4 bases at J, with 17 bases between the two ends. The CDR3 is CASSPGGLAGTEAFF. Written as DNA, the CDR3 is TGTGCCAGCAGCCCCGGGGGGCTCGCCGGCACTGAAGCTTTCTTT.

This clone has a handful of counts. The CDR3 reads CASSEGGTGTYEQYF. The CDR3 DNA reads as TGTGCCAGCAGCGAGGGAGGGACAGGGACCTACGAGCAGTACTTC. The gene calls are TRBV5-4 and TRBJ2-7, with 9 bases lining up with TRBD1. The germline gives CDR1 SGHNT, CDR2 YYREEE (reference sequence). With V trimmed by 4 bases and J by 2 bases, 7 bases remained unmatched. This CDR3 comprises 15 residues.

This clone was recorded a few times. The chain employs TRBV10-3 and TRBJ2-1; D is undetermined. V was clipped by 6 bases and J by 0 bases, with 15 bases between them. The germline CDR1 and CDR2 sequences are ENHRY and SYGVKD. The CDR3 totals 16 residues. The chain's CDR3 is CAISASTGLSYNEQFF. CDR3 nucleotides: TGTGCCATCAGCGCGTCGACTGGTCTCTCCTACAATGAGCAGTTCTTC.

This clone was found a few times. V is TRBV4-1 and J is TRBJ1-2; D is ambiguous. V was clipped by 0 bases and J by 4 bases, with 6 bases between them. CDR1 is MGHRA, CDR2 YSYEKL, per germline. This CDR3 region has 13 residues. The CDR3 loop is CASSQEVGYGYTF. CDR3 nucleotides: TGCGCCAGCAGCCAAGAGGTCGGCTATGGCTACACCTTC.

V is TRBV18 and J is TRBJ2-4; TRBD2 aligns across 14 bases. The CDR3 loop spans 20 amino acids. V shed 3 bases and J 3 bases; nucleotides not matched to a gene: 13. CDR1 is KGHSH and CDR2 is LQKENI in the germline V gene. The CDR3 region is CASSPGTGTSGGRGKNIQYF. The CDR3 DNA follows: TGTGCCAGCTCACCGGGGACCGGGACTAGCGGGGGACGGGGCAAAAACATTCAGTACTTC.

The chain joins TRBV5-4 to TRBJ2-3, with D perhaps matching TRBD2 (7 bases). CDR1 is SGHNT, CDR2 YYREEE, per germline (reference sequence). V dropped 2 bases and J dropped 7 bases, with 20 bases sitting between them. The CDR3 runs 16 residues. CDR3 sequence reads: CASSFGGREATYTQYF. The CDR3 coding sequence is TGTGCCAGCAGCTTCGGGGGGCGCGAGGCTACGTATACGCAGTATTTT.

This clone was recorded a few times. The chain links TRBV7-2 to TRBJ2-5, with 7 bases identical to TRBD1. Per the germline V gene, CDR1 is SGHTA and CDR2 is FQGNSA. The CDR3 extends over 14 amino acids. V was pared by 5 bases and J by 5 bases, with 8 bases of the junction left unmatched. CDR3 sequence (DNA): TGTGCCAGCAGCCCCGACAGGGCATGGGAGACCCAGTACTTC. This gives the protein CASSPDRAWETQYF.

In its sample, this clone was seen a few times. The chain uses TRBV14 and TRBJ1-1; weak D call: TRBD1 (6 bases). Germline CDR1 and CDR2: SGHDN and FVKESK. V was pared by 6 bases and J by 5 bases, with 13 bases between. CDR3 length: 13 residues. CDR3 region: CASSRYRDTEAFF. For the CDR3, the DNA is TGTGCCAGCAGTCGATACAGGGATACTGAAGCTTTCTTT.

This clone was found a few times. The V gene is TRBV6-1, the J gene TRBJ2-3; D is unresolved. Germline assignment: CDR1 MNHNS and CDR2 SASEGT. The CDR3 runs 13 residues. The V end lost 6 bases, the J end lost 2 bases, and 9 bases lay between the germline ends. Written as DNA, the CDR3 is TGTGCCAGCAGCGGAGATCACACAGATACGCAGTATTTT. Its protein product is CASSGDHTDTQYF.

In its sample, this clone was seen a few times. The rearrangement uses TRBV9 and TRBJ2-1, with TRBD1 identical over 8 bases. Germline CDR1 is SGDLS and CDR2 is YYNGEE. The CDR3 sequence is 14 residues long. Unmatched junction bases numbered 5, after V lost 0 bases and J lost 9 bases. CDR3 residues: CASSVEADRGEQFF. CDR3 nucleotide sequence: TGTGCCAGCAGCGTAGAGGCAGACAGGGGTGAGCAGTTCTTC.